What follows describes a single TCR beta chain. The data were obtained in a study of blood T cell repertoires in COVID-19. The CDR3 contains 15 residues. CDR1 is MNHNS, CDR2 SASEGT, per germline. Losses at the gene ends were 3 bases for V and 4 bases for J; bases not matched to a gene: 6. Per the original data handling: Amplifying reference gene primers gave estimates of nucleated cell counts. Produced via immunoSEQ multiplex PCR; TCRdb's table is partial and in-frame only. Clone size and V and J calls were adopted from that table, with D and trimming inferred from the DNA. The sample has 150,000 or so clones, over 90% seen once.

The chain joins TRBV6-1 to TRBJ2-3, with 8 bases matching TRBD1. This clonotype was sampled from a man between 45 and 60 years old with acute or convalescent COVID-19. The specimen sequenced was peripheral blood. In nucleotides, the CDR3 is TGTGCCAGCAGTGACGCTGGACAGGGCGCAGATACGCAGTATTTT. This sequence encodes CASSDAGQGADTQYF.